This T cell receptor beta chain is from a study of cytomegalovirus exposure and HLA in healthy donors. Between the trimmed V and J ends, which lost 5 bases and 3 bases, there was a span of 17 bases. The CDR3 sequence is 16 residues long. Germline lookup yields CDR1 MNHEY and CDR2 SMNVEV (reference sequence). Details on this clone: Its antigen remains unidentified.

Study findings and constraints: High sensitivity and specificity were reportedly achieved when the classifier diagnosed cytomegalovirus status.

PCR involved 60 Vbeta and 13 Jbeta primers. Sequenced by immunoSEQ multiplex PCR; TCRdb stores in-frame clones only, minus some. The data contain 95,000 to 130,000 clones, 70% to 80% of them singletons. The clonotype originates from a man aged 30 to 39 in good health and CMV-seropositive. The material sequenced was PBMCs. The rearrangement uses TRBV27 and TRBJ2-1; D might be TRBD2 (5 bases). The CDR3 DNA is TGTGCCAGCAGTGGTACCTCAGCGGAAGACTACAATGAGCAGTTCTTC. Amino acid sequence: CASSGTSAEDYNEQFF.